This T cell receptor (beta chain) is drawn from a study of T-cell reconstitution after alpha-beta-depleted transplantation in children. The sample holds many counts of this clonotype. V gave up 0 bases and J gave up 4 bases, with 10 bases separating them. Germline V gene sequence: CDR1 SGDLS, CDR2 YYNGEE. This CDR3 has 14 residues. Preparing the TCRbeta library involved the use of unique molecular identifiers. TCRdb used MiXCR to reprocess the PCR reads, holding one entry per CDR3 protein. There are about 690,000 distinct CDR3 sequences in the sample; approximately 17% occur only once, and over 0.95% lies in the top ten.

The J gene is TRBJ1-1, the V gene TRBV9; the D is unclear. Sequenced here: PBMCs from the stem cell graft donor, sampled from the stem cell graft. The clonotype comes from a human donor who donated a stem cell graft to a child with acute myeloid leukemia. CDR3 bases: TGTGCCAGCAGCGTAGTGCAGGATGGCACTGAAGCTTTCTTT. Translated, it gives CASSVVQDGTEAFF. The full variable domain, rest sourced from reference TRBV9 and TRBJ1-1, is DSGVTQTPKHLITATGQRVTLRCSPRSGDLSVYWYQQSLDQGLQFLIQYYNGEERAKGNILERFSAQQFPDLHSELNLSSLELGDSALYFCASSVVQDGTEAFFGQGTRLTVV.